A single sample gave rise to the 18 T cell receptor beta chains below, sequenced in a study of control samples from healthy donors and cancer patients. TCRdb's copy holds only in-frame clones and misses some; the assay was immunoSEQ multiplex PCR. This repertoire includes roughly 190,000 clones. Sequencing was carried out using blood. These receptors all stem from a woman aged 30 to 39 in good health.

The chain combines TRBV29-1 with TRBJ2-2, with D perhaps matching TRBD1 (5 bases). The germline V gene encodes CDR1 SQVTM and CDR2 ANQGSEA. This CDR3 spans 13 amino acids. The V and J ends lost 7 bases and 5 bases respectively, with 14 bases between them. The CDR3 DNA reads TGCAGCGGCCGAGACAGTGGGACCGGGGAGCTGTTTTTT. Translation: CSGRDSGTGELFF.

The chain employs TRBV6-1 and TRBJ1-1; 7 nucleotides agree with TRBD1. This CDR3 has 15 amino acids. Trimming cost V 3 bases and J 3 bases; bases outside gene matches: 7. Per the germline V gene, CDR1 is MNHNS and CDR2 is SASEGT. The CDR3 is CASSEYTGEDTEAFF. In DNA, the CDR3 is TGTGCCAGCAGTGAGTACACAGGGGAGGACACTGAAGCTTTCTTT.

The V and J genes are TRBV27 and TRBJ1-2; D is perhaps TRBD1 (6 bases). The V gene's germline CDR1 is MNHEY and CDR2 SMNVEV (reference sequence). The CDR3 consists of 14 residues. V was cut by 4 bases and J by 9 bases, with 18 bases left in between. CDR3 loop: CASSWRQASMSYTF. As DNA, the CDR3 is TGTGCCAGCAGTTGGAGACAGGCGAGTATGAGCTACACCTTC.

The rearrangement uses TRBV6-5 and TRBJ1-2; 7 nucleotides align to TRBD1. There are 12 residues in the CDR3. V shed 4 bases, J shed 11 bases, and the junction held 7 bases outside the gene matches. Germline V gives CDR1 MNHEY, CDR2 SVGAGI. The CDR3 DNA sequence: TGTGCCAGCAGTTCGCGGGACAGCCATTACACCTTC. Encoded protein: CASSSRDSHYTF.

V usage is TRBV7-8 and J usage is TRBJ1-2, with 7 bases fitting TRBD1. Germline loops: CDR1 SGHVS, CDR2 FQNEAQ. Trimming at V came to 5 bases and at J to 2 bases, leaving 8 bases not matched to a gene. The CDR3 has 15 residues. The DNA of the CDR3 is TGTGCCAGCAGCCGACGACAGGGATGGAACTATGGCTACACCTTC. This encodes CASSRRQGWNYGYTF.

V gene TRBV19 combines with J gene TRBJ2-1, with D possibly TRBD2 on 5 matching bases. The length of the CDR3 is 14 residues. V was shortened by 3 bases and J by 5 bases, with 11 bases between the two germline ends. Germline assignment: CDR1 LNHDA and CDR2 SQIVND (reference sequence). The CDR3 region has the DNA TGTGCCAGTAGTATGGAGGTAGCAGACAATGAGCAGTTCTTC. This gives the protein CASSMEVADNEQFF.

The rearrangement joins TRBV4-1 to TRBJ2-3, with unresolved D. CDR1 is MGHRA and CDR2 is YSYEKL in the germline V gene. The ends were cut back, 4 bases at V and 0 bases at J, with 11 bases in the middle. This CDR3 is 15 amino acids long. This CDR3 reads CASSPTFHSTDTQYF. The CDR3 DNA follows: TGCGCCAGCAGCCCAACGTTTCATAGCACAGATACGCAGTATTTT.

The chain couples TRBV19 to TRBJ2-7; the D gene is possibly TRBD1 (6 bases). V lost 6 bases to trimming and J lost 4 bases, with 19 bases between them. The CDR3 runs 15 residues. Germline values: CDR1 LNHDA, CDR2 SQIVND (reference sequence). The chain's CDR3 is CASSPAGQGFYEQYF. The DNA of the CDR3 is TGTGCCAGTAGCCCAGCCGGGCAGGGGTTTTACGAGCAGTACTTC.

J is TRBJ2-5 and V is TRBV7-3; 11 bases map to TRBD2. Trimming removed 1 base from V and 4 bases from J; junction bases left unmatched: 17. Germline V CDR1 and CDR2: SGHTA, FQGTGA. The CDR3 is 20 residues long. CDR3 bases: TGTGCCAGCAGCTTAAATGGGTGGACTGGAGTAGCGGGGGGGCCAGAGACCCAGTACTTC. It is translated as CASSLNGWTGVAGGPETQYF. The variable domain in full, completed from reference TRBV7-3 and TRBJ2-5, reads GAGVSQTPSNKVTEKGKYVELRCDPISGHTALYWYRQSLGQGPEFLIYFQGTGAADDSGLPNDRFFAVRPEGSVSTLKIQRTERGDSAVYLCASSLNGWTGVAGGPETQYFGPGTRLLVL.

Here the CDR3 reads CASSLWKGEVPSTEAFF. The DNA of the CDR3 is TGTGCCAGCAGCTTATGGAAGGGTGAGGTCCCGAGCACTGAAGCTTTCTTT. V and J are TRBV7-2 and TRBJ1-1; D ambiguous. The CDR3 contains 17 residues. V lost 2 bases and J 4 bases, leaving 20 bases between the germline ends. Germline V gene data show CDR1 as SGHTA and CDR2 as FQGNSA.

The rearrangement joins TRBV4-1 to TRBJ1-2; the D is unclear. The CDR3 runs to 13 residues. V was shortened by 4 bases and J by 5 bases, with 11 bases between the two germline ends. Germline V gene data show CDR1 as MGHRA and CDR2 as YSYEKL. CDR3 in DNA: TGCGCCAGCAGCCTCGGGGATCTTTATGGCTACACCTTC. Translating it yields CASSLGDLYGYTF.

The rearrangement links TRBV5-4 to TRBJ1-1; D unclear. V dropped 4 bases and J dropped 6 bases, with 22 bases sitting between them. Germline V gives CDR1 SGHNT, CDR2 YYREEE (reference sequence). The CDR3 runs to 16 residues. The CDR3 region is CASSGGRDAKWSEAFF. The CDR3 bases are TGTGCCAGCAGCGGTGGCCGGGATGCTAAGTGGTCTGAAGCTTTCTTT.

The CDR3 protein is CSVVGRNTDTQYF. The CDR3 DNA is TGCAGCGTTGTAGGAAGGAACACAGATACGCAGTATTTT. This sequence joins TRBV29-1 and TRBJ2-3; D ambiguous. The CDR3 contains 13 residues. Between the trimmed V and J ends, which lost 4 bases and 2 bases, there was a span of 10 bases. Germline V CDR1 and CDR2: SQVTM, ANQGSEA.

This chain joins TRBV28 and TRBJ1-1, with 7 nucleotides matching TRBD1. The V segment lost 6 bases and the J segment 0 bases; nucleotides outside the gene matches: 4. The CDR3 covers 14 residues. The germline CDR1 and CDR2 sequences are MDHEN and SYDVKM. The CDR3 here is CASSYRGLNTEAFF. As DNA, the CDR3 is TGTGCCAGCAGCTACAGGGGCCTGAACACTGAAGCTTTCTTT.

This chain links TRBV4-1 with TRBJ1-4; perhaps TRBD1 as D (5 bases). CDR1 MGHRA and CDR2 YSYEKL come from the germline V gene. The ends were cut back, 4 bases at V and 3 bases at J, with 12 bases in the middle. This CDR3 has 15 amino acids. The CDR3 region is CASSRVRDPNEKLFF. CDR3 coding DNA: TGCGCCAGCAGCCGTGTCAGGGATCCTAATGAAAAACTGTTTTTT.

The V gene is TRBV14, the J gene TRBJ1-6; no firm D call. V was pared by 4 bases and J by 7 bases, with 14 bases between. The length of the CDR3 is 15 residues. CDR1 and CDR2 from the germline V gene are SGHDN and FVKESK. This CDR3 is CASSRRSSVNSPLHF. The DNA of the CDR3 is TGTGCCAGCAGCCGACGGAGTAGCGTCAATTCACCCCTCCACTTT.

The chain links TRBV30 to TRBJ2-3; possible D gene TRBD2, 5 bases. This CDR3 has 16 residues. Germline lookup yields CDR1 GTSNPN and CDR2 SVGIG (reference sequence). V dropped 0 bases and J dropped 0 bases, with 13 bases sitting between them. The CDR3 DNA reads TGTGCCTGGAGTGTAGGTTTCCTAGCTAGCACAGATACGCAGTATTTT. Translation gives CAWSVGFLASTDTQYF.

The chain combines TRBV2 with TRBJ1-3; 7 bases are shared with TRBD1. Per the germline V gene, CDR1 is SNHLY and CDR2 is FYNNEI. This CDR3 comprises 15 residues. The V segment lost 5 bases and the J segment 0 bases; nucleotides outside the gene matches: 4. In nucleotides, the CDR3 is TGTGCCAGCAGTTCCAGGGGGAGCTCTGGAAACACCATATATTTT. Translating it yields CASSSRGSSGNTIYF.